The 17 T cell receptor beta chains listed next were all sequenced from one sample in a study of chemoradiotherapy in HPV16-positive cancers. Assay used: immunoSEQ multiplex PCR; TCRdb lists only in-frame clones, some missing. The data show 8,000 to 10,000 clones, less than 75% seen once. This specimen was collected from a patient who underwent chemoradiotherapy. The receptors originated from a human donor with HPV-associated anogenital cancer.

In its sample, this clone was seen a few times. The chain employs TRBV2 and TRBJ1-1; D remains unclear. The CDR3 covers 12 residues. Per germline, CDR1 SNHLY and CDR2 FYNNEI. The V end lost 3 bases, the J end lost 7 bases, and 9 bases lay between the germline ends. The CDR3 sequence is CASSEVWGEAFF. The CDR3 DNA reads TGTGCCAGCAGTGAGGTATGGGGTGAAGCTTTCTTT.

J is TRBJ1-1 and V is TRBV6-6, with D unresolved. Germline V gene sequence: CDR1 MNHNY, CDR2 SVGAGI (reference sequence). V was shortened by 7 bases and J by 7 bases, with 22 bases between the two germline ends. The CDR3 runs 15 residues. This CDR3 is CASTAPTMGSIEAFF. DNA of the CDR3: TGTGCCAGCACCGCCCCCACCATGGGGAGCATTGAAGCTTTCTTT.

The chain links TRBV7-9 to TRBJ2-7; 10 positions match TRBD2. Germline loops: CDR1 SEHNR, CDR2 FQNEAQ (reference sequence). With V trimmed by 2 bases and J by 4 bases, 2 bases remained unmatched. This CDR3 contains 14 residues. The CDR3 loop is CASSLLAGEYEQYF. CDR3 nucleotide sequence: TGTGCCAGCAGCTTACTAGCGGGGGAATACGAGCAGTACTTC. The variable domain in full, with the rest retrieved from reference TRBV7-9 and TRBJ2-7, is DTGVSQNPRHKITKRGQNVTFRCDPISEHNRLYWYRQTLGQGPEFLTYFQNEAQLEKSRLLSDRFSAERPKGSFSTLEIQRTEQGDSAMYLCASSLLAGEYEQYFGPGTRLTVT.

This chain links TRBV2 with TRBJ1-2; a possible D gene is TRBD1 (6 bases). Germline V gene data show CDR1 as SNHLY and CDR2 as FYNNEI. V was clipped by 2 bases and J by 4 bases, with 20 bases between them. The CDR3 length is 17 residues. The CDR3 spells CASSESGRGVRGYGYTF. The CDR3 DNA reads as TGTGCCAGCAGTGAAAGCGGCAGGGGCGTTCGAGGCTATGGCTACACCTTC.

V gene TRBV15 combines with J gene TRBJ2-3; D is uncertain. This CDR3 is 16 amino acids long. Germline V gives CDR1 LNHNV, CDR2 YYDKDF (reference sequence). V dropped 4 bases and J dropped 0 bases, with 14 bases sitting between them. In nucleotides, the CDR3 is TGTGCCACCAGCACCCGCCTGTCGATCAGCACAGATACGCAGTATTTT. Encoded protein: CATSTRLSISTDTQYF.

The rearrangement uses TRBV30 and TRBJ2-7; 10 bases match TRBD2. Germline V gene sequence: CDR1 GTSNPN, CDR2 SVGIG (reference sequence). J gave up 2 bases and V 3 bases, and 1 base lay outside the gene matches. This CDR3 region has 13 residues. CDR3 in DNA: TGTGCCTGGAGAACTAGCGGGGCCTACGAGCAGTACTTC. It specifies CAWRTSGAYEQYF. The whole variable domain, filled in from reference TRBV30 and TRBJ2-7, reads SQTIHQWPATLVQPVGSPLSLECTVEGTSNPNLYWYRQAAGRGLQLLFYSVGIGQISSEVPQNLSASRPQDRQFILSSKKLLLSDSGFYLCAWRTSGAYEQYFGPGTRLTVT.

The chain employs TRBV28 and TRBJ1-1; maybe TRBD1 (5 bases). This CDR3 has 14 amino acids. Germline V gene sequence: CDR1 MDHEN, CDR2 SYDVKM. V gave up 5 bases and J gave up 10 bases, with 20 bases separating them. CDR3 DNA: TGTGCCAGCAGTGCCCAACACCAGGGTTCTGGAGCTTTCTTT. The encoded protein is CASSAQHQGSGAFF.

This clone was found a few times. V usage is TRBV11-2 and J usage is TRBJ2-2; D remains ambiguous. Trimming took off 1 base at V and 1 base at J, with 4 bases between the two ends. The germline gives CDR1 SGHAT, CDR2 FQNNGV. The CDR3 is made up of 14 amino acids. This chain's CDR3 is CASSLGVNTGELFF. The CDR3 coding sequence is TGTGCCAGCAGCTTAGGGGTGAACACCGGGGAGCTGTTTTTT.

This clone was detected a few times. The chain is built from TRBV19 and TRBJ1-2; D unclear. This CDR3 has 15 amino acids. The germline V gene encodes CDR1 LNHDA and CDR2 SQIVND (reference sequence). The ends were cut back, 10 bases at V and 2 bases at J, with 20 bases in the middle. CDR3 DNA sequence: TGTGCCACTCCTATCGGGAGGCCGGAGAACTATGGCTACACCTTC. It specifies CATPIGRPENYGYTF.

The V gene is TRBV2, the J gene TRBJ1-4, with D uncertain. V dropped 7 bases and J dropped 10 bases, with 16 bases sitting between them. CDR3 size: 13 residues. Germline V gene data show CDR1 as SNHLY and CDR2 as FYNNEI. CDR3 loop: CASILQAGAKLFF. CDR3 DNA sequence: TGTGCCAGCATCCTCCAGGCAGGTGCAAAACTGTTTTTT. The full variable domain, its missing parts supplied by reference TRBV2 and TRBJ1-4, is EPEVTQTPSHQVTQMGQEVILRCVPISNHLYFYWYRQILGQKVEFLVSFYNNEISEKSEIFDDQFSVERPDGSNFTLKIRSTKLEDSAMYFCASILQAGAKLFFGSGTQLSVL.

The rearrangement uses TRBV15 and TRBJ2-5; D call uncertain. The V end was cut by 0 bases, the J end by 2 bases, with 10 bases between. The CDR3 has 15 residues. Germline V gene sequence: CDR1 LNHNV, CDR2 YYDKDF (reference sequence). The CDR3 sequence: CATSRDPQSQETQYF. The CDR3 bases are TGTGCCACCAGCAGAGATCCCCAGAGTCAAGAGACCCAGTACTTC.

J is TRBJ2-7 and V is TRBV10-3; 9 positions agree with TRBD1. This CDR3 spans 14 amino acids. Germline V lookup: CDR1 ENHRY, CDR2 SYGVKD. Trimming took 10 bases from V and 5 from J; bases not matched to a gene: 12. This CDR3 is CATFSGTGRHEQYF. The CDR3 DNA is TGTGCCACCTTCTCCGGGACAGGGCGGCACGAGCAGTACTTC.

In this sample, this clone turned up once. The chain employs TRBV11-2 and TRBJ1-6; D is unclear. V lost 4 bases and J 5 bases, leaving 18 bases between the germline ends. The CDR3 sequence is 17 residues long. Looked up from germline, CDR1 is SGHAT and CDR2 is FQNNGV. CDR3: CASSSIYRTGNNSPLHF. CDR3 DNA sequence: TGTGCCAGCAGCTCAATATATCGTACCGGGAATAATTCACCCCTCCACTTT.

The rearrangement links TRBV29-1 to TRBJ1-1; no definite D call. V lost 3 bases and J 1 base, leaving 6 bases between the germline ends. The CDR3 spans 12 residues. CDR1 and CDR2 (germline): SQVTM, ANQGSEA. CDR3 coding DNA: TGCAGCGTTGACGGGTCGAACACTGAAGCTTTCTTT. Its translation: CSVDGSNTEAFF.

The V gene is TRBV6-4, the J gene TRBJ1-2; tentatively, D is TRBD1 (6 bases). The CDR3 covers 17 residues. From germline, CDR1 is MRHNA and CDR2 SNTAGT. The V and J ends lost 7 bases and 8 bases respectively, with 29 bases between them. The CDR3 sequence: CASIFTRWGGAPRGYTF. The DNA of the CDR3 is TGTGCCAGCATTTTCACTAGGTGGGGGGGCGCTCCTAGAGGCTACACCTTC.

The genes are TRBV5-4 and TRBJ1-5, with D unclear. Germline V gene lookup returns CDR1 SGHNT and CDR2 YYREEE (reference sequence). The CDR3 is made up of 13 amino acids. The germline V and J ends were trimmed by 4 bases and 5 bases, with 10 bases remaining between them. CDR3 bases: TGTGCCAGCAGCGGACTCCCGGATCAGCCCCAGCATTTT. This gives the protein CASSGLPDQPQHF.

This clone was seen only a few times. V gene TRBV7-8 combines with J gene TRBJ1-3; D ambiguous. Germline-derived CDR1 and CDR2 are SGHVS and FQNEAQ. V lost 5 bases and J lost 4, with 15 bases in between. This CDR3 is built from 15 residues. The CDR3 bases are TGTGCCAGCAGCCCGTTGGACCTCCGGGGAAACACCATATATTTT. Protein: CASSPLDLRGNTIYF.